This T cell receptor beta chain was recorded in a study of cytomegalovirus exposure and HLA in healthy donors. V dropped 2 bases and J dropped 3; count of bases not matched to a gene: 3. Germline-derived CDR1 and CDR2 are WSHSY and SAAADI. The CDR3 runs to 15 residues. Concerning this clone itself: Different DNA sequences within this sample yield the same CDR3.

PCR involved 60 Vbeta and 13 Jbeta primers. TCRdb's copy holds only in-frame clones and misses some; the assay was immunoSEQ multiplex PCR. The repertoire has some 200,000 clones, over 65% of them found once; the top ten carry 0.63%. The V call is TRBV10-2, the J call TRBJ2-7; 11 bases map to TRBD2. The origin of this receptor is a man younger than 35 in good health and CMV-seronegative. The source material was PBMCs. The CDR3 DNA follows: TGCGCCAGCAGTGAGCCCGGGACTAGCGGCTACGAGCAGTACTTC. Translating it yields CASSEPGTSGYEQYF.